This TCR beta chain was observed in a study of blood T cell repertoires in COVID-19. Turning to the study itself: Italy, Spain and the United States were the sources of the convalescent and acute COVID-19 samples. PBMCs, B-cell-depleted T cells, or T cells were the source of the cDNA or gDNA that made up the material.

TCRdb's copy holds only in-frame clones and misses some; the assay was immunoSEQ multiplex PCR. This sample has 160,000 or so clones; more than 80% occur once, and the top ten carry under 13%. The receptor's source is a human donor in a cohort sampled during active COVID-19. The specimen was peripheral blood.

The CDR3 DNA follows: TGTGCCAGCAGTTTAAGAGGGTTAGGAGAGACCCAGTACTTC. This sequence encodes CASSLRGLGETQYF. This rearrangement joins TRBV27 to TRBJ2-5, with TRBD2 as a possible D gene (5 bases). The germline V gene has CDR1 MNHEY and CDR2 SMNVEV (reference sequence). CDR3 size: 14 residues. Trimming left V 2 bases short and J 4 bases short, with 11 bases between.